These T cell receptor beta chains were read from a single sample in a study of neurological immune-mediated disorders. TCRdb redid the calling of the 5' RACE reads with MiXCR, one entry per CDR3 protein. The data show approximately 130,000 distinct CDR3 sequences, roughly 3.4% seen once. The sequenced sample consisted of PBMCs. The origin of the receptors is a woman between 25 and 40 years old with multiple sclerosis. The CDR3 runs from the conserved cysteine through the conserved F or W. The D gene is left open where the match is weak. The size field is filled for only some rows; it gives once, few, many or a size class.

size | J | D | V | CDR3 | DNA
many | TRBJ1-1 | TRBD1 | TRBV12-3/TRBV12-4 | CASSPNRGVNTEAFF | TGTGCCAGCAGCCCCAACAGGGGAGTGAACACTGAAGCTTTCTTT
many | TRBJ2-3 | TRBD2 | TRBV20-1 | CSARAAPGWRESTDTQYF | TGCAGTGCTAGAGCAGCCCCCGGCTGGCGGGAGAGCACAGATACGCAGTATTTT
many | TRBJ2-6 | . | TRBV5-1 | CASSLGLFSGANVLTF | TGCGCCAGCAGCTTGGGTCTCTTCTCTGGGGCCAACGTCCTGACTTTC
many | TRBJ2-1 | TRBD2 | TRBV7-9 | CASSHPDREGEQFF | TGTGCCAGCAGCCACCCCGATCGGGAGGGTGAGCAGTTCTTC
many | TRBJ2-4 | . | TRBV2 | CASGVVGGVYKNIQYF | TGTGCCAGCGGGGTTGTTGGCGGAGTTTACAAAAACATTCAGTACTTC
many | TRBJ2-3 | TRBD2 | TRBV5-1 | CASSTPGLAGRSSTDTQYF | TGCGCCAGCAGCACGCCGGGACTAGCGGGACGTTCTAGCACAGATACGCAGTATTTT
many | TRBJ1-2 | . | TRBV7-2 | CASSLDDGGHGYTF | TGTGCCAGCAGCTTAGACGACGGGGGACATGGCTACACCTTC
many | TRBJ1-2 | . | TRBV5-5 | CASSSGERGYTF | TGTGCCAGCAGCTCGGGGGAGCGCGGCTACACCTTC
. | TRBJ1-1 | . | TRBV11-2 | CASSLVGQGSTEAFF | TGTGCCAGCAGCTTAGTAGGGCAGGGGTCCACTGAAGCTTTCTTT
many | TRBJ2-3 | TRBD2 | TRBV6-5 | CASSYGGGATDTQYF | TGTGCCAGCAGTTACGGCGGGGGGGCCACAGATACGCAGTATTTT
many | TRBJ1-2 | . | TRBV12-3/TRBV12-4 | CASSPLTVDGYTF | TGTGCCAGCAGTCCGCTGACAGTGGATGGCTACACCTTC
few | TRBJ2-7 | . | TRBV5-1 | CASSGKMYEQYF | TGCGCCAGCAGCGGAAAGATGTACGAGCAGTACTTC
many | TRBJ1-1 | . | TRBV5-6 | CASSLLGIGRSMNTEAFF | TGTGCCAGCAGCTTGTTAGGAATCGGCAGATCGATGAACACTGAAGCTTTCTTT
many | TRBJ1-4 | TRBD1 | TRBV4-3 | CASSQDKGAPRDRRTQTNEKLFF | TGCGCCAGCAGCCAAGATAAGGGGGCACCCAGAGACCGCCGGACTCAAACTAATGAAAAACTGTTTTTT
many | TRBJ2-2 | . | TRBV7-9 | CASTQTIQSGELFF | TGTGCCAGCACCCAAACAATTCAGTCCGGGGAGCTGTTTTTT
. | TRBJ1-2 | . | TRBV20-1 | CSARGGASAF | TGCAGTGCTAGGGGCGGGGCCAGCGCCTTC
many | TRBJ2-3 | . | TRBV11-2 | CASSLVGWGTDTQYF | TGTGCCAGCAGCTTAGTGGGGTGGGGCACAGATACGCAGTATTTT
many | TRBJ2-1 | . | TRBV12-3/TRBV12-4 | CASNQGYNEQFF | TGTGCCAGCAACCAGGGTTACAATGAGCAGTTCTTC
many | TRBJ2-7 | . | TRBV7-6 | CASSLGVSQRYEQYF | TGTGCCAGCAGCCTCGGGGTCTCACAGCGCTACGAGCAGTACTTC
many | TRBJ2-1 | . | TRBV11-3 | CASSSVGGALNEQFF | TGTGCCAGCAGCTCTGTTGGGGGGGCGCTCAATGAGCAGTTCTTC
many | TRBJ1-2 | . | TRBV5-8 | CASSLGNYGYTF | TGTGCCAGCAGCCTCGGTAACTATGGCTACACCTTC
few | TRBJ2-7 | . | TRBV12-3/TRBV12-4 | CASSFFQNYEQYF | TGTGCCAGCAGTTTTTTTCAGAACTACGAGCAGTACTTC
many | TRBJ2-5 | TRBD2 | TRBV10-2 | CASSTGTILGETQYF | TGCGCCAGCAGTACCGGGACTATTTTGGGGGAGACCCAGTACTTC
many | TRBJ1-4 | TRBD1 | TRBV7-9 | CASSLTGTGLEKLFF | TGTGCCAGCAGCTTAACCGGGACAGGCCTTGAAAAACTGTTTTTT
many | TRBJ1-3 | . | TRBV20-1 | CSAPETGYGNTIYF | TGCAGTGCGCCCGAAACAGGTTACGGAAACACCATATATTTT
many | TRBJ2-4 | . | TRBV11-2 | CASSIWGGRENIQYF | TGTGCCAGCAGCATATGGGGCGGCAGAGAAAACATTCAGTACTTC
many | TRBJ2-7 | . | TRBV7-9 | CASSAEGAGQYF | TGTGCCAGCAGCGCAGAAGGTGCAGGGCAGTACTTC
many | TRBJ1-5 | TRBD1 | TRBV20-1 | CSASDLRDRGHSNQPQHF | TGCAGTGCTAGCGACCTTAGGGACAGGGGACATAGCAATCAGCCCCAGCATTTT
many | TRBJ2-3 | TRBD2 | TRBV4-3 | CASSQASGSTDTQYF | TGCGCCAGCAGCCAAGCTAGCGGGAGCACAGATACGCAGTATTTT
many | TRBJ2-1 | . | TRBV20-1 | CSARRSDEQFF | TGCAGTGCTAGGCGCTCCGATGAGCAGTTCTTC
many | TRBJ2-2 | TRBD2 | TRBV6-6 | CASTTSGSTGELFF | TGTGCCAGCACGACTAGCGGGAGCACCGGGGAGCTGTTTTTT
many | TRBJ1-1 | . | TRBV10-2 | CASSRSGTVNTEAFF | TGCGCCAGCAGTAGATCCGGGACGGTGAACACTGAAGCTTTCTTT
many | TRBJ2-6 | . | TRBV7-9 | CASSLHDSGANVLTF | TGTGCCAGCAGCCTCCACGACTCTGGGGCCAACGTCCTGACTTTC
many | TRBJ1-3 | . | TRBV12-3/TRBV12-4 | CASSLRTTGNTIYF | TGTGCCAGCAGTTTAAGGACAACTGGAAACACCATATATTTT
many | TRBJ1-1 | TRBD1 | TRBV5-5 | CASSLARQGRGSTEAFF | TGTGCCAGCAGCTTGGCCCGACAGGGGAGGGGGAGCACTGAAGCTTTCTTT
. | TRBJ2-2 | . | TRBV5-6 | CASSFSKVSNTGELFF | TGTGCCAGCAGCTTCTCGAAGGTTTCGAACACCGGGGAGCTGTTTTTT
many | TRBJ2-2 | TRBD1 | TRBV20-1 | CSATRTGEDDGELFF | TGCAGTGCTACCCGGACAGGGGAGGACGACGGGGAGCTGTTTTTT
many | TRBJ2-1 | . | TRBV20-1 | CSARTGFLLYNEQFF | TGCAGTGCTAGGACCGGTTTCCTACTTTACAATGAGCAGTTCTTC
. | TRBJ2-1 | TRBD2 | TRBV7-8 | CASSLGLAGVSEQFF | TGTGCCAGCAGCTTAGGCCTAGCGGGAGTGAGTGAGCAGTTCTTC
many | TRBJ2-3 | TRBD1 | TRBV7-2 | CASSSWTGATDTQYF | TGTGCCAGCAGCTCTTGGACAGGGGCCACAGATACGCAGTATTTT
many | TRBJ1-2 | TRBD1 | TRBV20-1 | CSARMDREYYGYTF | TGCAGTGCTAGAATGGACAGGGAATATTATGGCTACACCTTC
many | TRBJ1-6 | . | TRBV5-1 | CASSLGTENSPLHF | TGCGCCAGCAGCTTGGGGACAGAGAATTCACCCCTCCACTTT
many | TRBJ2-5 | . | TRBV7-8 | CASSTGTQGGETQYF | TGTGCCAGCAGTACCGGGACACAAGGGGGAGAGACCCAGTACTTC
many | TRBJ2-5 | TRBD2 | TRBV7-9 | CASSPRAGGAETQYF | TGTGCCAGCAGCCCGCGAGCGGGAGGTGCGGAGACCCAGTACTTC
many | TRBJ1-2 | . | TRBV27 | CASSRQVSYGYTF | TGTGCCAGCAGCCGACAGGTCTCCTATGGCTACACCTTC
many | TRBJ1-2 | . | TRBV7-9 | CASSPGGVGYTF | TGTGCCAGCAGCCCCGGGGGGGTTGGCTACACCTTC
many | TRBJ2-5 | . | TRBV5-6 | CASSLKLDETQYF | TGTGCCAGCAGCTTGAAACTAGATGAGACCCAGTACTTC
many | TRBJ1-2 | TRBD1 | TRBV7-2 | CASSRAGGERGYTF | TGTGCCAGCAGCCGCGCAGGGGGAGAGAGAGGCTACACCTTC